This T cell receptor beta chain was profiled in a study of T cells expressing NK-cell markers. Study in general: There were seven HCMV-seropositive donors and one seronegative donor among the eight sequenced.

Germline CDR1 and CDR2: LNHDA and SQIVND (reference sequence). CDR3 length equals 11 residues. Overall study findings and caveats: The contribution of dominant NKG2C+ clonotypes to CD8+ T cells in a handful of donors was about 1.0-7.5%.

Points on this clonotype: Its antigen is unidentified.

Making the TCR beta cDNA relied on 5'RACE template switching with UMIs. Using the 5' RACE reads, TCRdb records one entry per CDR3 protein without DNA. This sample carries some 460,000 distinct CDR3 sequences, with 1.4% going to the ten biggest clones. The clonotype comes from a woman between 45 and 60 years old in good health. Specimen: blood T cells: a sorted CD56 or NKG2C T cell subset, CD4+ or CD8+ T cells, or bulk PBMC T cells (not recorded which). The chain couples TRBV19 to TRBJ2-1. This chain's CDR3 is CASRWLNEQFF.